What follows describes a single T cell receptor (beta chain). The CDR3 is 13 amino acids. Unmatched junction bases numbered 3, after V lost 3 bases and J lost 3 bases. From germline, CDR1 is SGDLS and CDR2 YYNGEE. The assay was immunoSEQ multiplex PCR, and TCRdb's table has in-frame clones only and misses some. The sample records around 250,000 clones, 75% to 90% being singletons. This sample was taken from a study of blood T cell repertoires in COVID-19. The TCR comes from a man between 60 and 75 years old who had recovered from COVID-19. The chain is built from TRBV9 and TRBJ2-7, with 7 bases matching TRBD1. The sample was peripheral blood. CDR3 coding DNA: TGTGCCAGCAGCGGGGACAGTAACTACGAGCAGTACTTC. Protein product: CASSGDSNYEQYF.